This TCR beta chain was retrieved from a study of T cell repertoires in cytomegalovirus infection. Whole-study context: An indication of both CMV infection and matching HLA type came from public TCR beta signatures.

CDR3 length: 14 residues. The trim removed 5 bases at V and 7 bases at J, leaving 9 bases unmatched. CDR1 and CDR2 (germline): DFQATT, SNEGSKA (reference sequence). MiXCR was run by TCRdb on the reads, yielding one entry per CDR3 protein. The sample lists over 300,000 distinct CDR3 sequences, over 7.5% occurring once. The rearrangement joins TRBV20-1 to TRBJ2-3; 10 nucleotides match TRBD2. What was sequenced was PBMCs. This clonotype was obtained from a human donor in good health (CMV status not recorded). Some clones in this sample may be carry-over from other donors' samples. The DNA of the CDR3 is TGCAGTGCTTCTCTAGCGGGAGTATCCTATACGCAGTATTTT. This gives the protein CSASLAGVSYTQYF.